This T cell receptor (beta chain) stems from a study of cytomegalovirus exposure and HLA in healthy donors. Overall study: The study's early data release held approximately 91 million unique TCRs from HLA-typed donors.

This CDR3 has 15 amino acids. The ends lost 4 bases at V and 0 bases at J; junction bases unmatched: 3. Germline CDR1 SGHRS, CDR2 YFSETQ. Healthy bone marrow donors made up the donors. Study-wide findings and caveats: A highly shared variant cluster was judged a likely technical artifact. Most sequenced TCRs were rare (though some public TCRs occurred in many donors).

Both 60 Vbeta primers and 13 Jbeta primers went into the PCR. Only in-frame clones appear in the TCRdb table, and some are missing; sequencing was by immunoSEQ multiplex PCR. The data show about 140,000 clones, 78% seen once. Of note for this clone: Its antigen is unidentified.

The sequence came from a male donor in good health and CMV-seronegative. The specimen was PBMCs. The chain recombines TRBV5-1 with TRBJ2-1; TRBD2 aligns across 8 bases. DNA for the CDR3: TGCGCCAGCAGCACTAGCGGAAGCTCCTACAATGAGCAGTTCTTC. Protein sequence: CASSTSGSSYNEQFF.